This T cell receptor (beta chain) was observed in a study of shared clonotypes between healthy human individuals. TCRdb's table, derived via immunoSEQ multiplex PCR, lists solely in-frame clones and lacks some. The data show fewer than 1.4 million clones, about 80% seen once. With respect to this clone: The sample holds other DNA sequences that translate to the same CDR3.

Trimming cost V 1 base and J 1 base; bases outside gene matches: 3. Germline-derived CDR1 and CDR2 are SGHTA and FQGNSA. CDR3 length: 15 residues. What was sequenced was memory CD4+ T cells from PBMCs. Subset: CD45RA-negative fraction. This TCR was sampled from a man younger than 35 in good health. Some clones in this sample may be carry-over from other donors' samples. V is TRBV7-2 and J is TRBJ2-5; 7 bases align to TRBD2. The CDR3 region has the DNA TGTGCCAGCAGCTTAGGAAGCGGGGCCCAAGAGACCCAGTACTTC. Translating it yields CASSLGSGAQETQYF.